The TCR beta chain under discussion was sequenced for a study of Graves' ophthalmopathy and Graves' hyperthyroidism. About the study: Untreated patients at initial diagnosis provided peripheral blood.

Study-wide findings and caveats: In blood, most expanded thyroid clonotypes above 0.001 frequency were also detected.

RNA transcripts served as template for amplifying TCR beta CDR3 sequences. The first-round RT-PCR employed HTBI primers together with the Qiagen OneStep RT-PCR kit. A multiplex PCR was then performed as the second round. One entry per CDR3 protein results from TCRdb running MiXCR on the multiplex PCR reads. This table holds hundreds of thousands of distinct CDR3 sequences, about 20% found once. The CDR3 length is 13 residues. The J segment lost 7 bases and the V segment lost 8 bases, leaving 9 bases of the junction unmatched. This clonotype has more than one count but fewer than ten. Its cognate antigen is unknown.

The chain couples TRBV12-3 or TRBV12-4 to TRBJ2-7, with 9 bases aligning to TRBD2. The TCR sequence derives from a woman under 30 with stable Graves' hyperthyroidism. Some clones in this sample may be carry-over from other donors' samples. Sequencing used peripheral blood. The CDR3 reads CASGLAGDGEQYF. DNA for the CDR3: TGTGCCAGCGGCTTAGCGGGAGATGGGGAGCAGTACTTC.